This TCR beta chain was captured by sequencing in a study of vaccination effects on CD4 cells after COVID-19. The overall study: Samples that were drawn after vaccination came a median of 72 days after the second dose.

Germline V lookup: CDR1 SNHLY, CDR2 FYNNEI. CDR3 length equals 14 residues. V lost 8 bases to trimming and J lost 6 bases, with 17 bases between them. When more than 9 days of culture had elapsed, CD4+ T cells were isolated. Participants completed two doses of the BNT162b2 or mRNA-1273 vaccine. TCRdb's copy holds only in-frame clones and misses some; the assay was immunoSEQ multiplex PCR. Of tens of thousands of clones listed, under 80% were seen once; the top ten hold over 2%. This clone occurred once. What it binds is unknown. The receptor was isolated from a human donor who received a COVID-19 vaccine. The chain recombines TRBV2 with TRBJ2-1; maybe TRBD1 (5 bases). This specimen consisted of CD4+ T cells from PBMCs cultured without peptide, obtained after COVID-19 vaccination. CDR3 in amino acids: CASGSRDRGNEQFF. The CDR3 DNA reads as TGTGCCAGCGGATCCAGAGACAGAGGCAATGAGCAGTTCTTC.